What follows are 21 T cell receptor beta chains derived from one specimen sequenced in a study of blood T cell repertoires in COVID-19. Produced via immunoSEQ multiplex PCR; TCRdb's table is partial and in-frame only. Among 53,000 or so clones listed, approximately 91% were seen once. Sequenced material: peripheral blood. All receptors come from a human donor in a cohort sampled during active COVID-19.

V usage is TRBV24-1 and J usage is TRBJ1-6; D remains unclear. V was cut by 4 bases and J by 0 bases, with 3 bases left in between. The germline CDR1 and CDR2 sequences are KGHDR and SFDVKD. This CDR3 contains 14 residues. CDR3 in amino acids: CATSDSSYNSPLHF. The CDR3 DNA sequence: TGTGCCACCAGTGACAGCTCCTATAATTCACCCCTCCACTTT.

The chain links TRBV5-1 to TRBJ1-2, with a possible D match to TRBD1 (5 bases). Per germline, CDR1 SGHRS and CDR2 YFSETQ. This CDR3 region has 15 residues. V lost 4 bases to trimming and J lost 2 bases, with 15 bases between them. CDR3 coding DNA: TGCGCCAGCAGCAGCAGCTTGGGGGGAAACTATGGCTACACCTTC. Its protein product is CASSSSLGGNYGYTF.

The chain joins TRBV6-1 to TRBJ2-7, with D perhaps matching TRBD1 (5 bases). Per the germline V gene, CDR1 is MNHNS and CDR2 is SASEGT. There are 17 residues in the CDR3. Trimming took 4 bases from V and 2 from J, leaving 21 bases between them. The CDR3 reads CASSGWGSVLWTYEQYV. CDR3 DNA sequence: TGTGCCAGCAGTGGTTGGGGCTCTGTTTTATGGACCTACGAGCAGTACGTC.

This clone has just one count. The chain couples TRBV27 to TRBJ2-1; perhaps TRBD2 as D (6 bases). This CDR3 spans 14 amino acids. Trimming cost V 4 bases and J 4 bases, with 11 bases left between them. Germline V lookup: CDR1 MNHEY, CDR2 SMNVEV (reference sequence). This chain's CDR3 is CASSSGTLYNEQFF. The CDR3 DNA reads as TGTGCCAGCAGTTCCGGGACTCTATACAATGAGCAGTTCTTC.

The chain couples TRBV27 to TRBJ2-7; D is undetermined. Looked up from germline, CDR1 is MNHEY and CDR2 is SMNVEV (reference sequence). The CDR3 totals 14 residues. Trimming stripped 3 bases from V and 3 bases from J, with 12 bases between. The chain's CDR3 is CASSFVPRVYEQYF. CDR3 DNA sequence: TGTGCCAGCAGTTTCGTCCCTAGAGTCTACGAGCAGTACTTC.

This chain links TRBV30 with TRBJ1-2; unclear D gene. The CDR3 contains 17 residues. Trimming took 6 bases from V and 0 from J, leaving 23 bases between them. Germline V lookup: CDR1 GTSNPN, CDR2 SVGIG (reference sequence). The CDR3 DNA reads as TGTGCCTGTAGTAGCACCCCAGGCCGCCGTGCTAACTATGGCTACACCTTC. It encodes CACSSTPGRRANYGYTF. The variable domain in full, completed from reference TRBV30 and TRBJ1-2, reads SQTIHQWPATLVQPVGSPLSLECTVEGTSNPNLYWYRQAAGRGLQLLFYSVGIGQISSEVPQNLSASRPQDRQFILSSKKLLLSDSGFYLCACSSTPGRRANYGYTFGSGTRLTVV.

V gene TRBV28 combines with J gene TRBJ1-1; no firm D call. Germline V gives CDR1 MDHEN, CDR2 SYDVKM. This CDR3 spans 15 amino acids. V lost 4 bases to trimming and J lost 1 base, with 13 bases between them. The CDR3 spells CASSSPPGWNTEAFF. For the CDR3, the DNA is TGTGCCAGCAGTTCCCCTCCGGGGTGGAACACTGAAGCTTTCTTT.

The chain couples TRBV12-3 or TRBV12-4 to TRBJ1-4; D is possibly TRBD1 (5 bases). Trimming pared 6 bases from V and 8 bases from J, leaving 10 bases between. There are 12 residues in the CDR3. CDR3 in DNA: TGTGCCAGCAGCTTTGGGGCGGAAAAACTGTTTTTT. Translation: CASSFGAEKLFF.

The table lists this clone with a few counts. The rearrangement uses TRBV24-1 and TRBJ1-1, with no clear D. The ends were cut back, 5 bases at V and 1 base at J, with 7 bases in the middle. This CDR3 has 13 residues. The V gene's germline CDR1 is KGHDR and CDR2 SFDVKD. The CDR3 DNA reads as TGTGCCACCAGTGGTGGAGGGAACACTGAAGCTTTCTTT. Amino acids: CATSGGGNTEAFF.

The V gene is TRBV7-9, the J gene TRBJ1-3; TRBD1 might be the D (5 bases). Trimming shortened V by 7 bases and J by 3 bases, and 16 bases separated the two germline ends. CDR1 is SEHNR and CDR2 is FQNEAQ in the germline V gene (reference sequence). This CDR3 spans 15 amino acids. The CDR3 bases are TGTGCCAGCACCCATATCGCAGGGAATGGAAACACCATATATTTT. Encoded protein: CASTHIAGNGNTIYF.

V and J are TRBV2 and TRBJ2-1; D is ambiguous. The ends were cut back, 3 bases at V and 8 bases at J, with 17 bases in the middle. Germline V gene data show CDR1 as SNHLY and CDR2 as FYNNEI. The CDR3 runs to 15 residues. CDR3 nucleotides: TGTGCCAGCAGTGACATAGTAGCTAAAAGAGATGAGCAGTTCTTC. Translating gives CASSDIVAKRDEQFF.

The chain couples TRBV2 to TRBJ2-5, with D tentatively TRBD2 (5 bases). The CDR3 totals 13 residues. Per germline, CDR1 SNHLY and CDR2 FYNNEI. V shed 8 bases and J shed 2 bases, with 12 bases lying between them. CDR3 sequence (DNA): TGTGCCAGCGCCGGAGAGGGTCAAGAGACCCAGTACTTC. Protein sequence: CASAGEGQETQYF.

V is TRBV4-3 and J is TRBJ2-2; perhaps TRBD2 as D (5 bases). The V gene's germline CDR1 is LGHNA and CDR2 YSLEER. The CDR3 loop spans 17 amino acids. V dropped 0 bases and J dropped 4 bases, with 15 bases sitting between them. CDR3 in amino acids: CASSQDVAGDGTGELFF. The DNA of the CDR3 is TGCGCCAGCAGCCAAGATGTGGCCGGGGATGGCACCGGGGAGCTGTTTTTT.

Only a few counts were recorded for this clone. Being one base from a much bigger clone, this may be a read error. This sequence joins TRBV27 and TRBJ2-2; TRBD2 agrees at 8 bases. This CDR3 is built from 16 residues. V shed 3 bases and J 5 bases; nucleotides not matched to a gene: 8. Per the germline V gene, CDR1 is MNHEY and CDR2 is SMNVEV (reference sequence). The CDR3 spells CASSLTGGRRTGELFF. The CDR3 region has the DNA TGTGCCAGCAGTTTGACGGGGGGGAGGCGGACCGGGGAGCTGTTTTTT.

The chain links TRBV12-5 to TRBJ2-1, with 10 bases identical to TRBD1. Germline loops: CDR1 LGHNT, CDR2 FRNRAP. Trimming took 5 bases from V and 9 from J; bases not matched to a gene: 13. The CDR3 totals 16 residues. The CDR3 loop reads CASGHYPGQGRGEQFF. In nucleotides, the CDR3 is TGTGCTAGTGGTCATTACCCGGGACAGGGGCGAGGTGAGCAGTTCTTC.

The chain links TRBV28 to TRBJ1-1; D is unclear. Trimming took off 8 bases at V and 6 bases at J, with 10 bases between the two ends. There are 11 residues in the CDR3. From germline, CDR1 is MDHEN and CDR2 SYDVKM. The CDR3 loop is CASQPLAEAFF. CDR3 in DNA: TGTGCCAGCCAACCTTTAGCTGAAGCTTTCTTT. Based on the CDR3 plus reference TRBV28 and TRBJ1-1, the full variable domain is DVKVTQSSRYLVKRTGEKVFLECVQDMDHENMFWYRQDPGLGLRLIYFSYDVKMKEKGDIPEGYSVSREKKERFSLILESASTNQTSMYLCASQPLAEAFFGQGTRLTVV.

This sequence joins TRBV5-1 and TRBJ2-3; 12 nucleotides align to TRBD2. This CDR3 is 17 amino acids long. The germline gives CDR1 SGHRS, CDR2 YFSETQ. The trim removed 0 bases at V and 2 bases at J, leaving 4 bases unmatched. The CDR3 nucleotides are TGCGCCAGCAGCTTGGAACGGACTAGCGGGACCACAGATACGCAGTATTTT. Translating it yields CASSLERTSGTTDTQYF.

This clone was found once. This rearrangement joins TRBV11-2 to TRBJ2-2; a possible D gene is TRBD2 (6 bases). The CDR3 consists of 12 residues. Germline V gene sequence: CDR1 SGHAT, CDR2 FQNNGV. Trimming pared 6 bases from V and 10 bases from J, leaving 12 bases between. CDR3 residues: CASRVLAEELFF. CDR3 nucleotides: TGTGCCAGCAGAGTCTTAGCGGAGGAGCTGTTTTTT.

The chain recombines TRBV3-1 (or the pseudogene TRBV3-2) with TRBJ2-4, with TRBD2 matching over 9 bases. This CDR3 region has 16 residues. Germline values: CDR1 LGHDT, CDR2 YNNKEL (reference sequence). J was trimmed by 1 base and V by 5 bases; bases with no gene match: 6. Written as DNA, the CDR3 is TGTGCCAGCAGCTACCCAGCGGGGGGTGCCAAAAACATTCAGTACTTC. Its translation: CASSYPAGGAKNIQYF.

This chain connects TRBV6-5 to TRBJ2-1; 11 bases agree with TRBD2. The trim removed 5 bases at V and 9 bases at J, leaving 6 bases unmatched. Germline V gives CDR1 MNHEY, CDR2 SVGAGI. The CDR3 is made up of 14 amino acids. Here the CDR3 reads CASSRLAGRGEQFF. CDR3 DNA sequence: TGTGCCAGCAGTCGACTAGCGGGGAGGGGTGAGCAGTTCTTC.

This chain uses TRBV24-1 with TRBJ2-2, with D possibly TRBD1 on 6 matching bases. Germline V lookup: CDR1 KGHDR, CDR2 SFDVKD. The CDR3 length is 16 residues. Deletions cut 4 bases from V and 6 bases from J, with 17 bases between. CDR3 amino acids: CATSEAGTPGAGELFF. The CDR3 DNA sequence: TGTGCCACCAGTGAAGCCGGGACACCTGGGGCCGGGGAGCTGTTTTTT.